This T cell receptor beta chain was profiled in a study of blood T cell repertoires in COVID-19 (dated by TCRdb to 2018 to 2021). As for the study more broadly: Samples covering the acute and convalescent phases of COVID-19 were provided by collaborators in the United States, Italy and Spain. HLA class I and class II types, where available, came from metadata supplied by the sample provider rather than from assay-based typing. The repertoires were made available in a free public database intended to serve as a resource for research on the immune response to SARS-CoV-2. The samples were drawn from the first 160 participants of the ongoing ImmuneRACE study and from some 1,300 subjects provided by 6 global collaborators. Deeply sampled blood TCRbeta repertoires from subjects exposed to, actively infected with, or recovered from COVID-19 were included in the dataset. The sample metadata nearly always contained a de-identified subject ID, COVID-19 status, age in years and sex. The prospective study material was composed of cDNA or gDNA derived from T cells, B-cell-depleted T cells, or PBMCs. Paper-wide results and their limitations: The quantity of clinical and demographic metadata differed by source and by participant and was supplied without curation.

TCRbeta CDR3 regions were amplified from genomic DNA by means of the immunoSEQ Assay, a bias-controlled multiplex PCR. The authors' pipeline ran thus. Nucleated cell counts per sample were estimated from amplification of reference gene primers within the assay. To quantify the absolute abundance of each unique TCRbeta CDR3 rearrangement, sequence reads were collapsed and filtered. Productive Simpson clonality was computed per sample as the square root of Simpson's diversity index over productive rearrangements. TCRdb limited this immuneACCESS table to in-frame rearrangements with V and J called. A share of clones is missing; checked studies link under half to unresolved V genes, and the rest is unexplained. D and trimming were read from the DNA, whereas the V and J calls and clone size are those reported in that table. Recorded for this sample are 190,000 or so clones; roughly 89% of them occurred a single time. Approximately 6.2% of the sample lies in the top ten.

Counted from cysteine to phenylalanine, this CDR3 has 17 amino acids. The read is trimmed to its CDR3 DNA, 51 bases read in frame from base 1. In the germline V gene (reference sequence), CDR1 corresponds to LNHDA and CDR2 to SQIVND. The germline V and J ends show losses of 5 bases and 3 bases respectively, and no gene match explains 8 bases of the junction. Concerning this clone: Its recognized antigen is unknown. Within one base of it there is no much larger clone, and no base qualities were kept.

A second Seattle source provided samples from volunteer blood donors who had recovered from COVID-19. Collaborating institutions collected whole blood in K2EDTA tubes following their own protocols. Collaborator samples were shipped for TCRbeta analysis as frozen whole blood, isolated PBMCs, or DNA extracted from either sample type. The chain uses TRBV19 and TRBJ1-5; 12 bases in between match TRBD1. The TCR comes from a man aged 55-75 years who had recovered from COVID-19. The source material was peripheral blood. This receptor has the CDR3 CASSVPGQGALNQPQHF. The DNA is TGTGCCAGTAGTGTCCCGGGACAGGGGGCCCTCAATCAGCCCCAGCATTTT.